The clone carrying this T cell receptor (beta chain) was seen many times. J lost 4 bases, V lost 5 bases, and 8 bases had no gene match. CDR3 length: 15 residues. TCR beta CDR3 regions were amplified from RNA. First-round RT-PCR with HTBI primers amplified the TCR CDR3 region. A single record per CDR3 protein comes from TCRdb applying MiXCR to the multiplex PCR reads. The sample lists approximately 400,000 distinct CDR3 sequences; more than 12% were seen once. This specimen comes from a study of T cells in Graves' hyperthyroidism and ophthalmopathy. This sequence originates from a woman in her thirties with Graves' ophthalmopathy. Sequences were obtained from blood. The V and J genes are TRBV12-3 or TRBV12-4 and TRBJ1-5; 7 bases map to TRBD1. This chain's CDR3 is CASSPSGTANQPQHF. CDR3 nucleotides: TGTGCCAGCAGTCCATCCGGGACAGCTAATCAGCCCCAGCATTTT.